The source of this TCR beta chain is a study of T cells in Graves' hyperthyroidism and ophthalmopathy. V lost 0 bases to trimming and J lost 1 base; unmatched junction nucleotides: 1. The CDR3 contains 15 residues. CDR1 is SGHRS and CDR2 is YFSETQ in the germline V gene. This clonotype was observed many times. TCR beta CDR3 regions were amplified from RNA. TCR CDR3 regions were first amplified by RT-PCR with HTBI primers. TCRdb re-called the multiplex PCR reads through MiXCR, storing one row per CDR3 protein. The sample gives 330,000 or so distinct CDR3 sequences, around 19% of which show up once; less than 40% is in the top ten.

The source material was blood. The receptor comes from a man aged 45-65 years with Graves' ophthalmopathy. The chain employs TRBV5-1 and TRBJ1-1; 9 positions agree with TRBD1. CDR3 sequence: CASSLGDRANTEAFF. The CDR3 nucleotides are TGCGCCAGCAGCTTGGGGGACAGGGCGAACACTGAAGCTTTCTTT.